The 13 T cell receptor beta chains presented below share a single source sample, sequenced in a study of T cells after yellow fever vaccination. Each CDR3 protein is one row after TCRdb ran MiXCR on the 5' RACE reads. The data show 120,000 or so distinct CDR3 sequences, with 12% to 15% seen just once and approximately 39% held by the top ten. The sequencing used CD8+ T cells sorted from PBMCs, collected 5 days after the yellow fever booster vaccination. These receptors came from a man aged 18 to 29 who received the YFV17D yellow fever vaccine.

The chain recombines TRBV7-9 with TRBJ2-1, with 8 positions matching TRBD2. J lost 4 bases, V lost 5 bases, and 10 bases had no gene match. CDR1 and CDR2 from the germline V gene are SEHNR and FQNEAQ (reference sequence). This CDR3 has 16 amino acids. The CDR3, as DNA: TGTGCCAGCAGCGCCAAAGGTCCTAGCGGGTACAATGAGCAGTTCTTC. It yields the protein CASSAKGPSGYNEQFF.

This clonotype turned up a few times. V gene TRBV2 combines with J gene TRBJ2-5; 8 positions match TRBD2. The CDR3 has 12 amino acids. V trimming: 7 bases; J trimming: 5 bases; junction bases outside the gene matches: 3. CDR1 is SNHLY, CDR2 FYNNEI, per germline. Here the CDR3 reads CASTGGAETQYF. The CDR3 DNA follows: TGTGCCAGCACGGGAGGGGCCGAGACCCAGTACTTC. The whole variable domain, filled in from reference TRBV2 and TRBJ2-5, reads EPEVTQTPSHQVTQMGQEVILRCVPISNHLYFYWYRQILGQKVEFLVSFYNNEISEKSEIFDDQFSVERPDGSNFTLKIRSTKLEDSAMYFCASTGGAETQYFGPGTRLLVL.

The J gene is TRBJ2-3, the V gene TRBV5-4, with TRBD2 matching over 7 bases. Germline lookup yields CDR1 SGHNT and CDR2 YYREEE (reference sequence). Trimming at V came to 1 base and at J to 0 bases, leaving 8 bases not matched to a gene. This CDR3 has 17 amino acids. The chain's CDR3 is CASSLSELAASTDTQYF. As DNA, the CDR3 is TGTGCCAGCAGCTTGAGTGAGCTAGCGGCGAGCACAGATACGCAGTATTTT.

The CDR3 DNA reads TGTGCCAGCAGCCTAAGGGGGGGGATCCTCGGGGAGCAGTTCTTC. Its translation: CASSLRGGILGEQFF. The V call is TRBV12-3 or TRBV12-4, the J call TRBJ2-1; tentative D call: TRBD2 (7 bases). The germline V and J ends were trimmed by 6 bases and 10 bases, with 22 bases remaining between them. The CDR3 is 15 amino acids.

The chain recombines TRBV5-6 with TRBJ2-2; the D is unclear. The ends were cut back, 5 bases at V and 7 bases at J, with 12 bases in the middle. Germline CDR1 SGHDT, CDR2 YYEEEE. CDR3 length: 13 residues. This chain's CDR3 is CASSQSGIGELFF. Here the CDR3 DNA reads TGTGCCAGCAGTCAATCTGGGATCGGGGAGCTGTTTTTT.

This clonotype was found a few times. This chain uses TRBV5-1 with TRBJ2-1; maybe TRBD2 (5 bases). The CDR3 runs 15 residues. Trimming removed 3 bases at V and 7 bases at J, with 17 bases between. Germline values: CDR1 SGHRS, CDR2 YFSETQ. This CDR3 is CASSWHPGSGNEQFF. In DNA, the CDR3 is TGCGCCAGCAGCTGGCACCCGGGTTCGGGGAATGAGCAGTTCTTC.

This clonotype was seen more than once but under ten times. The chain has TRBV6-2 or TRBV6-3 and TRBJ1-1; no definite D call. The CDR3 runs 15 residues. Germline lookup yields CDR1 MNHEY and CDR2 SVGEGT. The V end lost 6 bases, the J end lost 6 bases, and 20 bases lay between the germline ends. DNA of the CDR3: TGTGCCAGCAGCTCCCGGCAGACGGCTAGCGCTGAAGCTTTCTTT. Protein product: CASSSRQTASAEAFF.

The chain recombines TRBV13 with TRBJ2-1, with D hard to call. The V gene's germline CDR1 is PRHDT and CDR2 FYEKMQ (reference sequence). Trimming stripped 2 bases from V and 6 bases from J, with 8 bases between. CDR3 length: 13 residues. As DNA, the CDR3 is TGTGCCAGCAGCTTAAGCTCGTCCAATGAGCAGTTCTTC. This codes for CASSLSSSNEQFF. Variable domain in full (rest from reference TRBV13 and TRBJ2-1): AAGVIQSPRHLIKEKRETATLKCYPIPRHDTVYWYQQGPGQDPQFLISFYEKMQSDKGSIPDRFSAQQFSDYHSELNMSSLELGDSALYFCASSLSSSNEQFFGPGTRLTVL.

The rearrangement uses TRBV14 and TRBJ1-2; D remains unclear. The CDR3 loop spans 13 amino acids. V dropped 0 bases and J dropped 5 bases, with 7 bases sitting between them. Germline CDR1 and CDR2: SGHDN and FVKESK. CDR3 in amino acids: CASSQDFGYGYTF. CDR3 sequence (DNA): TGTGCCAGCAGCCAAGATTTTGGGTATGGCTACACCTTC.

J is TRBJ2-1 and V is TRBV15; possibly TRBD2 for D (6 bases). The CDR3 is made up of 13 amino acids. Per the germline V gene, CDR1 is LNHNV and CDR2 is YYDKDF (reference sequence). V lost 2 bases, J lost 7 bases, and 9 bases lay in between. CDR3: CATSRSRGNEQFF. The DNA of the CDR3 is TGTGCCACCAGCAGATCTCGGGGGAATGAGCAGTTCTTC.

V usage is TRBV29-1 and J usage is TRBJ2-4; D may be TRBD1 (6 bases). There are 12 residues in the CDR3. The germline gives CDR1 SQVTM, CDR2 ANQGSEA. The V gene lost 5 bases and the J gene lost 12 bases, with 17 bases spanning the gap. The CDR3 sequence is CSVRSRGLPQYF. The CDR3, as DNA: TGCAGCGTTAGATCGAGGGGGTTACCTCAGTACTTC.

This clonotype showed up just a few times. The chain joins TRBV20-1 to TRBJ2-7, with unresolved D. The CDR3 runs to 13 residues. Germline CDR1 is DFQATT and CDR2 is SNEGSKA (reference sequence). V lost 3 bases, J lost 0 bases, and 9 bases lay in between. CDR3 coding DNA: TGCAGTGCTAGCGAGATCGACTCCTACGAGCAGTACGTC. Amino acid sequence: CSASEIDSYEQYV.

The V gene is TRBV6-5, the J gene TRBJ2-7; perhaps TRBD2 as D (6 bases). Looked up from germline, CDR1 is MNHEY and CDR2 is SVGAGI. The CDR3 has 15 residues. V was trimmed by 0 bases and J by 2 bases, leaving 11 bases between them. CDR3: CASSYSMRGAYEQYF. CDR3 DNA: TGTGCCAGCAGTTACTCGATGCGGGGAGCCTACGAGCAGTACTTC.